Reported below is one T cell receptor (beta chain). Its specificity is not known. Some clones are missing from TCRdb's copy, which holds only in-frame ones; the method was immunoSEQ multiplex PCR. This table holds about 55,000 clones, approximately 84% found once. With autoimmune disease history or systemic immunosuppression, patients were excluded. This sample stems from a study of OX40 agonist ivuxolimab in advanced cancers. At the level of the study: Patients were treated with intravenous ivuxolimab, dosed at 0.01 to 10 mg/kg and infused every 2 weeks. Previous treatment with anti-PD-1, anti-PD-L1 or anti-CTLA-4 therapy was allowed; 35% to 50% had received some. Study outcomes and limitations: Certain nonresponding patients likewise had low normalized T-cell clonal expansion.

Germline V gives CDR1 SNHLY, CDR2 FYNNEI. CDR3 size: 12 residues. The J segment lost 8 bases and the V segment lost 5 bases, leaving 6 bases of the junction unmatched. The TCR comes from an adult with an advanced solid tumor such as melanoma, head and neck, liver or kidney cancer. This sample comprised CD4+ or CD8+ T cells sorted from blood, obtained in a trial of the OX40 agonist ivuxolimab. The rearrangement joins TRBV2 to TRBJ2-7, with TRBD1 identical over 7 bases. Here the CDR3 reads CASSLDREQQYF. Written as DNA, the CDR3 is TGTGCCAGCAGTCTAGACAGGGAGCAGCAGTACTTC.